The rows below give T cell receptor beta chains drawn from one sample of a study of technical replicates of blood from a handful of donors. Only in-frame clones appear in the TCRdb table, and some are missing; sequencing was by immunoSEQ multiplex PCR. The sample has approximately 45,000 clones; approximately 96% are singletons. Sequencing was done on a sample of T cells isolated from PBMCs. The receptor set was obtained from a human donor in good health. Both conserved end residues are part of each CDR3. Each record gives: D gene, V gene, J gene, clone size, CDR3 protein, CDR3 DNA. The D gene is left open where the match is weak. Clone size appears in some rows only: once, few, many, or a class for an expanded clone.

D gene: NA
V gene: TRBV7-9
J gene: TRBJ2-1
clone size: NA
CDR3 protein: CASSLESTRNEQFF
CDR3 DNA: TGTGCCAGCAGCTTAGAATCTACCAGGAATGAGCAGTTCTTC

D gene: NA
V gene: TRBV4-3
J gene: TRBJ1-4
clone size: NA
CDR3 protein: CASSQDRDNGEKLFF
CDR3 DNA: TGCGCCAGCAGCCAAGACCGGGACAACGGAGAAAAACTGTTTTTT

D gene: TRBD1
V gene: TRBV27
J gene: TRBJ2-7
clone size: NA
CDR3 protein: CASSELTGAYYEQYF
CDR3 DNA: TGTGCCAGCAGCGAACTAACAGGGGCCTACTACGAGCAGTACTTC

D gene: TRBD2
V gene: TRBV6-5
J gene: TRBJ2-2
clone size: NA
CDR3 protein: CARGTSWPGELFF
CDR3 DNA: TGTGCCAGAGGGACTAGTTGGCCCGGGGAGCTGTTTTTT

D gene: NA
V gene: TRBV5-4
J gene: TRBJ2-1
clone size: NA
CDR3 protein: CASSLGVGAQYNEQFF
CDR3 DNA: TGTGCCAGCAGCTTGGGGGTGGGAGCTCAGTACAATGAGCAGTTCTTC

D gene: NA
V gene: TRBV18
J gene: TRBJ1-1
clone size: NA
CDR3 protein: CASSTPGRGEAFF
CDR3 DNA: TGTGCCAGCTCTACGCCGGGAAGAGGTGAAGCTTTCTTT

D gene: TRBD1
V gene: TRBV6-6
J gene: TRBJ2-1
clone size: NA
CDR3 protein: CASRDRVGNEQFF
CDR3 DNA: TGTGCCAGCAGAGACAGGGTGGGCAATGAGCAGTTCTTC

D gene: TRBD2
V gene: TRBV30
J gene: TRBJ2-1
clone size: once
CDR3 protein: CACGTSGNNEQFF
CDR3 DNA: TGTGCCTGTGGGACTAGCGGGAACAATGAGCAGTTCTTC

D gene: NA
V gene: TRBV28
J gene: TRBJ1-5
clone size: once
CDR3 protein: CASSTAVPQHF
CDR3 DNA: TGTGCCAGCAGCACAGCCGTCCCCCAGCATTTT

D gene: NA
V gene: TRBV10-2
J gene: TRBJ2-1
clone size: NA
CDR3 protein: CASSAGRRDEQFF
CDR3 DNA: TGCGCCAGCAGTGCGGGGCGGAGGGATGAGCAGTTCTTC

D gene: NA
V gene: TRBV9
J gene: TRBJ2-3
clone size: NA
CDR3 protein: CASSGAVSTDTQYF
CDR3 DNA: TGTGCCAGCAGCGGAGCGGTAAGCACAGATACGCAGTATTTT

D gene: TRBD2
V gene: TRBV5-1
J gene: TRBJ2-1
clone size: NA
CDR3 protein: CASSLFPSGNYEQFF
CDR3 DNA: TGCGCCAGCAGCTTGTTTCCTAGCGGGAACTATGAGCAGTTCTTC

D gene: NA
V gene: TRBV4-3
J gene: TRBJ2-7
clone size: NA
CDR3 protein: CASSQDLSYEQYF
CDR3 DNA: TGCGCCAGCAGCCAAGATCTAAGCTACGAGCAGTACTTC

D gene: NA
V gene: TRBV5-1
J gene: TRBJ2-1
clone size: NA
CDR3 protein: CASSFSFNEQFF
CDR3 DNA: TGCGCCAGCAGCTTCTCCTTTAATGAGCAGTTCTTC